This T cell receptor beta chain was recorded in a study of glioma-infiltrating T cells after dendritic cell vaccination. Time point meaning: after dendritic cell vaccination, including at tumor progression/relapse. Data came from immunoSEQ multiplex PCR; TCRdb stores just in-frame clones and leaves some out. The repertoire holds 75,000 to 85,000 clones, with about nine tenths as singletons. CDR3 size: 16 residues. Trimming pared 0 bases from V and 0 bases from J, leaving 7 bases between. Germline assignment: CDR1 SGHRS and CDR2 YFSETQ. The sequence was obtained from a human donor with glioblastoma. The gene calls are TRBV5-1 and TRBJ2-6, with D possibly TRBD2 on 5 matching bases. The source was blood, collected after dendritic cell vaccination. In DNA form, the CDR3 reads TGCGCCAGCAGCTTGGATGGAGGCTCTGGGGCCAACGTCCTGACTTTC. Its translation: CASSLDGGSGANVLTF.